This TCR beta chain was retrieved from a study of memory CD4+ T cells and cytomegalovirus serostatus. The protocol was immunoSEQ multiplex PCR, while the TCRdb copy is restricted to in-frame clones and leaves out a portion. Of about 64,000 clones listed, about 74% are singletons. Single viable CD3+CD4+CD8-CD45RO+ cells were sorted as the memory CD4+ T cells. Serostatus was set by detecting CMV pp150, pp28, p38, p52 IgG. Germline CDR1 SGHTA, CDR2 FQGNSA. The V gene lost 1 base and the J gene lost 8 bases, with 11 bases spanning the gap. The CDR3 extends over 14 amino acids. This receptor was identified in an adult in good health and CMV-seronegative. The chain has TRBV7-2 and TRBJ2-2; D unclear. The sample taken for sequencing was memory CD4+ T cells from blood. CDR3 sequence reads: CASSLVPRGGELFF. The CDR3 bases are TGTGCCAGCAGCTTAGTACCCAGAGGTGGGGAGCTGTTTTTT.